The entry that follows covers one TCR beta chain sequence. Its antigen is as yet unknown. Given a much more abundant clone one base away, this may be a read error. This sample was taken from a study of blood T cells in healthy people across ages. Study-level results: Because sorting was not performed, PBMCs prevented conclusive naive versus antigen-experienced comparison. Estimates drawn from one million T cells were deemed to understate diversity. Both higher diversity and more naive CD4+ cells marked long-lived donors when set against aged donors.

A second PCR, run for roughly 7 to 12 cycles, used a sample-barcoded 5' primer plus a J-beta primer mix. CDR3-containing paired-end reads numbered at least 3 million in each sample. MiXCR, applied by TCRdb to the 5' RACE reads, yields one record per CDR3 protein. The repertoire consists of over 1.5 million distinct CDR3 sequences, with 40% to 55% occurring once and the leading ten covering over 2%. The germline V gene has CDR1 SGHTA and CDR2 FQGNSA. V was pared by 1 base and J by 3 bases, with 7 bases between. CDR3 length: 13 residues. The sequenced sample consisted of blood. The sequence was collected from a middle-aged woman in good health. The chain has TRBV7-2 and TRBJ2-7; unclear D gene. The CDR3 protein is CTSSLEADYEQYF. The CDR3, as DNA: TGTACCAGCAGCTTAGAGGCAGACTACGAGCAGTACTTC. Looking up the rest from reference TRBV7-2 and TRBJ2-7 gives the full variable domain: GAGVSQSPSNKVTEKGKDVELRCDPISGHTALYWYRQSLGQGLEFLIYFQGNSAPDKSGLPSDRFSAERTGGSVSTLTIQRTQQEDSAVYLCTSSLEADYEQYFGPGTRLTVT.